This passage covers 7 T cell receptor beta chains from one sample sequenced in a study of T cells after yellow fever vaccination. Each CDR3 protein gets one entry after TCRdb re-called the 5' RACE reads with MiXCR. The table shows around 590,000 distinct CDR3 sequences, with roughly an eighth occurring only once. The sequencing here drew on PBMCs, taken on the day of the yellow fever booster vaccination. All receptors come from a man aged 25-45 years who received the YFV17D yellow fever vaccine.

This clonotype turned up a few times. The chain recombines TRBV12-3 or TRBV12-4 with TRBJ2-4; TRBD2 aligns across 7 bases. The V and J ends lost 7 bases and 3 bases, in that order; junction bases with no gene match: 9. This CDR3 contains 15 residues. CDR3 residues: CASISSGKGKNIQYF. The CDR3 DNA is TGTGCCAGCATATCAAGCGGGAAAGGCAAAAACATTCAGTACTTC.

The CDR3 is CAWGQGAQTQYF. In DNA form, the CDR3 reads TGTGCCTGGGGACAGGGGGCGCAGACCCAGTACTTC. The rearrangement uses TRBV30 and TRBJ2-5, with TRBD1 matching over 11 bases. The V segment lost 5 bases and the J segment 6 bases; nucleotides outside the gene matches: 2. CDR3 size: 12 residues. Looked up from germline, CDR1 is GTSNPN and CDR2 is SVGIG (reference sequence).

This clonotype was counted between two and nine times. V gene TRBV5-1 combines with J gene TRBJ1-4; tentatively, D is TRBD1 (5 bases). The length of the CDR3 is 13 residues. Per the germline V gene, CDR1 is SGHRS and CDR2 is YFSETQ. The ends were cut back, 1 base at V and 8 bases at J, with 9 bases in the middle. The DNA for the CDR3 is TGCGCCAGCAGCTTGATTGGGGCGGAAAAACTGTTTTTT. The encoded protein is CASSLIGAEKLFF.

This sequence joins TRBV19 and TRBJ1-2, with D perhaps matching TRBD1 (5 bases). Germline V gene lookup returns CDR1 LNHDA and CDR2 SQIVND (reference sequence). This CDR3 region has 15 residues. V dropped 6 bases and J dropped 5 bases, with 19 bases sitting between them. The chain's CDR3 is CASSTGTAPGYGYTF. DNA of the CDR3: TGTGCCAGTAGCACCGGGACCGCCCCGGGTTATGGCTACACCTTC.

This clonotype was seen a handful of times. This chain joins TRBV12-3 or TRBV12-4 and TRBJ2-7; no clear D. The germline V and J ends were trimmed by 5 bases and 3 bases, with 8 bases remaining between them. The CDR3 runs 12 residues. The CDR3 DNA is TGTGCCAGCAGTCCCCTCTACTACGAGCAGTACTTC. Translation gives CASSPLYYEQYF.

This clonotype was detected only a few times. The chain has TRBV6-5 and TRBJ1-3; D is uncertain. The V and J ends lost 2 bases and 2 bases respectively, with 7 bases between them. Germline loops: CDR1 MNHEY, CDR2 SVGAGI. CDR3 length: 14 amino acids. CDR3 protein: CASSYHQPGNTIYF. The CDR3, as DNA: TGTGCCAGCAGTTACCACCAGCCTGGAAACACCATATATTTT.

J is TRBJ2-2 and V is TRBV20-1; maybe TRBD2 (7 bases). With 4 bases removed from V and 1 base from J, the gap between germline ends came to 16 bases. This CDR3 has 16 residues. The germline V gene encodes CDR1 DFQATT and CDR2 SNEGSKA (reference sequence). The CDR3 here is CSATPGGRKNTGELFF. The CDR3 DNA sequence: TGCAGTGCTACCCCCGGGGGGCGCAAGAACACCGGGGAGCTGTTTTTT.